This T cell receptor (beta chain) was sequenced for a study of blood T cells in healthy people across ages. V shed 6 bases and J 5 bases; nucleotides not matched to a gene: 8. The CDR3 loop spans 15 amino acids. CDR1 SGHAT and CDR2 FQNNGV come from the germline V gene. Primers used in a second PCR of roughly 6 to 12 cycles were a sample-barcoded 5' primer and a J-beta primer mix. TCRdb fed the 5' RACE reads into MiXCR, producing one record per CDR3 protein. The sample has 700,000 or so distinct CDR3 sequences, about 43% seen once. The V call is TRBV11-2, the J call TRBJ2-3; 10 nucleotides line up with TRBD2. Sequenced material: blood. The TCR was taken from an elderly man in good health. This chain's CDR3 is CASSRYSGGKDTQYF. As DNA, the CDR3 is TGTGCCAGCAGTAGATATAGCGGGGGGAAAGATACGCAGTATTTT.